One and the same sample provided the 21 T cell receptor beta chains below, sequenced in a study of blood T cell repertoires in COVID-19. Profiling relied on immunoSEQ multiplex PCR, and the TCRdb table lists in-frame clones only, not all of them. The profile shows 310,000 or so clones, around 89% of them singletons. The sequenced sample consisted of PBMCs or T cells enriched from blood (not recorded which). The receptors were sampled from a woman between 18 and 30 years old with acute COVID-19.

The genes are TRBV18 and TRBJ2-7; the D gene is possibly TRBD1 (6 bases). V dropped 2 bases and J dropped 2 bases, with 10 bases sitting between them. Germline V lookup: CDR1 KGHSH, CDR2 LQKENI. This CDR3 comprises 14 residues. CDR3 in amino acids: CASSPSGQTYEQYF. The CDR3, as DNA: TGTGCCAGCTCACCATCCGGACAGACCTACGAGCAGTACTTC.

The gene calls are TRBV5-1 and TRBJ1-2; 7 bases map to TRBD1. CDR3 length: 13 residues. The germline V gene has CDR1 SGHRS and CDR2 YFSETQ. V was clipped by 5 bases and J by 8 bases; unmatched bases: 9. Written as DNA, the CDR3 is TGCGCCAGCAGTCTCGGGGACAGAGGAGGCTACACCTTC. It is translated as CASSLGDRGGYTF. The full variable domain, in which reference TRBV5-1 and TRBJ1-2 provide the parts outside the CDR3, is KAGVTQTPRYLIKTRGQQVTLSCSPISGHRSVSWYQQTPGQGLQFLFEYFSETQRNKGNFPGRFSGRQFSNSRSEMNVSTLELGDSALYLCASSLGDRGGYTFGSGTRLTVV.

The chain links TRBV19 to TRBJ1-1; the match to TRBD1 covers 8 bases. With V trimmed by 7 bases and J by 1 base, 11 bases remained unmatched. The CDR3 covers 16 residues. Germline CDR1 reads LNHDA; CDR2 reads SQIVND (reference sequence). In nucleotides, the CDR3 is TGTGCCAGTACCAGACAGGGGACGGCTGGGAACACTGAAGCTTTCTTT. Encoded protein: CASTRQGTAGNTEAFF.

The rearrangement uses TRBV28 and TRBJ2-6, with D hard to call. Germline lookup yields CDR1 MDHEN and CDR2 SYDVKM. This CDR3 has 14 residues. Trimming removed 4 bases at V and 2 bases at J, with 6 bases between. The CDR3 sequence: CASSSPAGANVLTF. In DNA, the CDR3 is TGTGCCAGCAGTTCACCGGCTGGGGCCAACGTCCTGACTTTC.

The gene calls are TRBV19 and TRBJ1-1; TRBD1 aligns across 10 bases. Per the germline V gene, CDR1 is LNHDA and CDR2 is SQIVND (reference sequence). V trimming: 6 bases; J trimming: 5 bases; junction bases outside the gene matches: 6. This CDR3 has 14 amino acids. The CDR3 DNA sequence: TGTGCCAGTAGCCCAGACAGGGGGCGAACTGAAGCTTTCTTT. Its translation is CASSPDRGRTEAFF. Drawing the rest from reference TRBV19 and TRBJ1-1, the complete variable domain is DGGITQSPKYLFRKEGQNVTLSCEQNLNHDAMYWYRQDPGQGLRLIYYSQIVNDFQKGDIAEGYSVSREKKESFPLTVTSAQKNPTAFYLCASSPDRGRTEAFFGQGTRLTVV.

The chain has TRBV29-1 and TRBJ2-5, with 9 nucleotides matching TRBD1. The V gene's germline CDR1 is SQVTM and CDR2 ANQGSEA. The trim removed 7 bases at V and 5 bases at J, leaving 8 bases unmatched. The CDR3 contains 13 residues. The DNA for the CDR3 is TGCAGCGGCCTACAGGGGGCCGTGGAGACCCAGTACTTC. Amino acids: CSGLQGAVETQYF. Looking up the rest from reference TRBV29-1 and TRBJ2-5 gives the full variable domain: SAVISQKPSRDICQRGTSLTIQCQVDSQVTMMFWYRQQPGQSLTLIATANQGSEATYESGFVIDKFPISRPNLTFSTLTVSNMSPEDSSIYLCSGLQGAVETQYFGPGTRLLVL.

The J gene is TRBJ2-1, the V gene TRBV27, with 8 nucleotides matching TRBD1. With V trimmed by 4 bases and J by 2 bases, 7 bases remained unmatched. Germline V gene lookup returns CDR1 MNHEY and CDR2 SMNVEV (reference sequence). The CDR3 loop spans 16 amino acids. CDR3 sequence: CASSSGTGAAYNEQFF. For the CDR3, the DNA is TGTGCCAGCAGTTCGGGGACAGGCGCAGCCTACAATGAGCAGTTCTTC.

The V call is TRBV9, the J call TRBJ2-1; 10 bases map to TRBD2. The germline V gene has CDR1 SGDLS and CDR2 YYNGEE. J gave up 4 bases and V 4 bases, and 5 bases lay outside the gene matches. The CDR3 covers 15 residues. CDR3 amino acids: CASSPEAGGYNEQFF. CDR3 sequence (DNA): TGTGCCAGCAGCCCTGAAGCGGGAGGGTACAATGAGCAGTTCTTC. Looking up the rest from reference TRBV9 and TRBJ2-1 gives the full variable domain: DSGVTQTPKHLITATGQRVTLRCSPRSGDLSVYWYQQSLDQGLQFLIQYYNGEERAKGNILERFSAQQFPDLHSELNLSSLELGDSALYFCASSPEAGGYNEQFFGPGTRLTVL.

The CDR3 nucleotides read TGTGCCAGCAGCCCACGACTAGCGAGATACTACGAGCAGTACTTC. The encoded protein is CASSPRLARYYEQYF. V is TRBV3-1 (or the pseudogene TRBV3-2) and J is TRBJ2-7; TRBD2 agrees at 8 bases. The V and J ends lost 4 bases and 3 bases, in that order; junction bases with no gene match: 8. The CDR3 covers 15 residues. Germline V CDR1 and CDR2: LGHDT, YNNKEL (reference sequence).

The genes are TRBV11-2 and TRBJ2-1, with TRBD2 identical over 10 bases. Germline CDR1 SGHAT, CDR2 FQNNGV. V gave up 3 bases and J gave up 5 bases; unmatched junction bases: 4. The CDR3 is 15 residues long. The CDR3 here is CASSFGAGGHNEQFF. Written as DNA, the CDR3 is TGTGCCAGCAGCTTTGGAGCGGGAGGGCACAATGAGCAGTTCTTC.

V gene TRBV7-8 combines with J gene TRBJ1-5; D unclear. V lost 2 bases and J 1 base, leaving 9 bases between the germline ends. The CDR3 covers 15 residues. Germline V gene sequence: CDR1 SGHVS, CDR2 FQNEAQ. The CDR3 loop is CASSLIGESNQPQHF. The CDR3 DNA follows: TGTGCCAGCAGCTTAATCGGGGAGAGCAATCAGCCCCAGCATTTT.

V is TRBV11-2 and J is TRBJ1-5; D is perhaps TRBD1 (5 bases). V was cut by 1 base and J by 3 bases, with 10 bases left in between. This CDR3 spans 15 amino acids. CDR1 and CDR2 from the germline V gene are SGHAT and FQNNGV. CDR3: CASSLAGQANQPQHF. CDR3 DNA: TGTGCCAGCAGCTTAGCCGGACAAGCCAATCAGCCCCAGCATTTT.

This chain joins TRBV7-2 and TRBJ1-5; D is ambiguous. CDR1 SGHTA and CDR2 FQGNSA come from the germline V gene. The CDR3 contains 15 residues. Trimming took 1 base from V and 0 from J, leaving 7 bases between them. CDR3 sequence: CASSLGTYSNQPQHF. CDR3 DNA sequence: TGTGCCAGCAGCTTAGGAACCTATAGCAATCAGCCCCAGCATTTT. The variable domain in full, completed from reference TRBV7-2 and TRBJ1-5, reads GAGVSQSPSNKVTEKGKDVELRCDPISGHTALYWYRQSLGQGLEFLIYFQGNSAPDKSGLPSDRFSAERTGGSVSTLTIQRTQQEDSAVYLCASSLGTYSNQPQHFGDGTRLSIL.

The chain carries TRBV5-1 and TRBJ1-4; no firm D call. The germline V gene encodes CDR1 SGHRS and CDR2 YFSETQ. This CDR3 has 18 amino acids. V lost 0 bases and J 5 bases, leaving 20 bases between the germline ends. The CDR3 nucleotides are TGCGCCAGCAGCTTGGTATCAGCTGCCGACAAACCGAATGAAAAACTGTTTTTT. Translated, it gives CASSLVSAADKPNEKLFF.

This clone was counted a few times. This chain links TRBV6-5 with TRBJ2-1; 8 bases line up with TRBD1. The germline gives CDR1 MNHEY, CDR2 SVGAGI. V lost 5 bases and J lost 6; bases outside the gene matches: 6. The CDR3 spans 14 residues. In nucleotides, the CDR3 is TGTGCCAGCAGTCCCGGACAGGGAGGCAATGAGCAGTTCTTC. Amino acid sequence: CASSPGQGGNEQFF.

CDR3 amino acids: CASSVNPLAGGYEQYF. The CDR3 region has the DNA TGTGCCAGCAGCGTAAATCCACTAGCGGGAGGGTACGAGCAGTACTTC. The chain carries TRBV9 and TRBJ2-7; 13 positions agree with TRBD2. This CDR3 contains 16 residues. V gave up 1 base and J gave up 4 bases; unmatched junction bases: 5. The germline gives CDR1 SGDLS, CDR2 YYNGEE.

J is TRBJ2-3 and V is TRBV5-1; D might be TRBD1 (6 bases). V was trimmed by 0 bases and J by 4 bases, leaving 9 bases between them. Germline lookup yields CDR1 SGHRS and CDR2 YFSETQ. CDR3 size: 14 residues. Written as DNA, the CDR3 is TGCGCCAGCAGCTTGGACAGGGTTGCAGATACGCAGTATTTT. Translation gives CASSLDRVADTQYF.

The J gene is TRBJ2-7, the V gene TRBV7-9; TRBD1 matches 8 bases. Looked up from germline, CDR1 is SEHNR and CDR2 is FQNEAQ (reference sequence). The CDR3 extends over 12 amino acids. In DNA, the CDR3 is TGTGTCATAGATGCAGGGGGCAACGAGCAGTACTTC. It codes for CVIDAGGNEQYF.

With respect to this clone: Within the sample, other DNA sequences also encode this same CDR3. For the CDR3, the DNA is TGTGCCAGCAGCTTGGGGCAGGGAAACTACGAGCAGTACTTC. Amino acids: CASSLGQGNYEQYF. The V and J genes are TRBV5-5 and TRBJ2-7; TRBD1 might be the D (5 bases). The CDR3 totals 14 residues. V gave up 0 bases and J gave up 3 bases, with 10 bases separating them. From germline, CDR1 is SGHKS and CDR2 YYEKEE (reference sequence). The full variable domain, its missing parts supplied by reference TRBV5-5 and TRBJ2-7, is DAGVTQSPTHLIKTRGQQVTLRCSPISGHKSVSWYQQVLGQGPQFIFQYYEKEERGRGNFPDRFSARQFPNYSSELNVNALLLGDSALYLCASSLGQGNYEQYFGPGTRLTVT.

This chain connects TRBV7-8 to TRBJ1-2; perhaps TRBD1 as D (5 bases). Germline loops: CDR1 SGHVS, CDR2 FQNEAQ. The V and J ends lost 5 bases and 9 bases respectively, with 16 bases between them. There are 13 residues in the CDR3. In DNA, the CDR3 is TGTGCCAGCAGCCCCAGGGCAGACGCTAGCTACACCTTC. Translation gives CASSPRADASYTF. Full variable domain (missing parts from reference TRBV7-8 and TRBJ1-2): GAGVSQSPRYKVAKRGQDVALRCDPISGHVSLFWYQQALGQGPEFLTYFQNEAQLDKSGLPSDRFFAERPEGSVSTLKIQRTQQEDSAVYLCASSPRADASYTFGSGTRLTVV.

The chain employs TRBV27 and TRBJ2-7; TRBD1 agrees at 8 bases. CDR1 is MNHEY, CDR2 SMNVEV, per germline (reference sequence). The CDR3 length is 14 residues. Trimming cost V 2 bases and J 4 bases; bases outside gene matches: 4. In nucleotides, the CDR3 is TGTGCCAGCAGTTTAACGCAGGGGGCTTACGAGCAGTACTTC. Amino acid sequence: CASSLTQGAYEQYF.